What follows are 18 T cell receptor beta chains derived from one specimen sequenced in a study of T-cell memory formation after mild COVID-19 (dated by TCRdb to the early 2020s). The library relied on 5' RACE. The listed sequencing device is Illumina NovaSeq 6000. TCRdb redid the processing of the public reads, applying fastp at Q25 and MiXCR, and retained in-frame beta chains. One record per CDR3 amino acid sequence lists the most common genes and DNA. The sample yields about 84,000 distinct CDR3 sequences; around 14% were counted once. The ten largest account for around 31% of the sample. Sequencing input: PBMCs or a T cell subset sorted from them (not recorded which). The receptors here all came from an adult woman who had mild COVID-19 (a few samples of this study predate the infection). The sample titles of this study are shuffled in the database, so cell type and time point are left out; the donor was told from shared clones.

In regard to this clonotype: This may be a read error: a much more frequent sequence differs by one nucleotide. The CDR3: CASRLRGLADTQYF. CDR3 sequence (DNA): TGTGCCAGCAGACTACGGGGGCTCGCAGATACGCAGTATTTT. The chain recombines TRBV7-9 with TRBJ2-3; TRBD1 or TRBD2 may be the D gene (6 bases each). V lost 6 bases and J 4 bases, leaving 14 bases between the germline ends. The CDR3 covers 14 residues. Looked up from germline, CDR1 is SEHNR and CDR2 is FQNEAQ (reference sequence).

The chain joins TRBV5-1 to TRBJ2-7; TRBD1 might be the D (7 bases). Germline CDR1 reads SGHRS; CDR2 reads YFSETQ. The V end was cut by 1 base, the J end by 5 bases, with 13 bases between. This CDR3 spans 14 amino acids. In DNA, the CDR3 is TGCGCCAGCAGCTTGAGCGGAGGGGGCGACGAGCAGTACTTC. This translates into CASSLSGGGDEQYF.

The chain is built from TRBV7-9 and TRBJ1-2; tentative D call: TRBD1 (6 bases). Germline V gene data show CDR1 as SEHNR and CDR2 as FQNEAQ (reference sequence). Trimming left V 5 bases short and J 4 bases short, with 11 bases between. This CDR3 contains 13 residues. DNA for the CDR3: TGTGCCAGCAGCAACAGGGAGAGCTATGGCTACACCTTC. Encoded protein: CASSNRESYGYTF.

This clonotype was counted at least ten times. The rearrangement joins TRBV7-9 to TRBJ2-5, with D possibly TRBD2 on 7 matching bases. The CDR3 contains 13 residues. Trimming took off 6 bases at V and 5 bases at J, with 13 bases between the two ends. In germline, CDR1 is SEHNR, CDR2 FQNEAQ (reference sequence). The CDR3 bases are TGTGCCAGCAGAACGGGGGGCGCGGAGACCCAGTACTTC. Translated: CASRTGGAETQYF.

This clonotype was seen ten or more times. The chain uses TRBV12-3 or TRBV12-4 and TRBJ2-6; 10 nucleotides match TRBD1. Trimming at V came to 1 base and at J to 0 bases, leaving 12 bases not matched to a gene. This CDR3 contains 21 residues. CDR3: CASSLESPLTGGDSGANVLTF. The CDR3 DNA follows: TGTGCCAGCAGTTTAGAGTCCCCATTGACAGGGGGCGACTCTGGGGCCAACGTCCTGACTTTC.

The chain is built from TRBV7-3 and TRBJ2-3; D is possibly TRBD1 or TRBD2 (5 bases each). The CDR3 extends over 16 amino acids. Germline assignment: CDR1 SGHTA and CDR2 FQGTGA. The germline V and J ends were trimmed by 5 bases and 3 bases, with 18 bases remaining between them. CDR3 sequence: CASSLSVGGETDTQYF. The DNA of the CDR3 is TGTGCCAGCAGCCTCTCCGTTGGGGGAGAGACAGATACGCAGTATTTT.

The table lists this clonotype with a few counts. This chain joins TRBV12-3 or TRBV12-4 and TRBJ2-3; D ambiguous. V was clipped by 4 bases and J by 1 base, with 15 bases between them. This CDR3 comprises 16 residues. This chain's CDR3 is CASSWSRSLGTDTQYF. The CDR3 coding sequence is TGTGCCAGCAGTTGGTCGAGGTCCTTGGGCACAGATACGCAGTATTTT.

CDR3 sequence reads: CASSPGTSGVTDTQYF. The CDR3 DNA follows: TGCGCCAGCAGCCCAGGGACTAGCGGGGTCACAGATACGCAGTATTTT. The chain links TRBV4-1 to TRBJ2-3, with 13 positions matching TRBD2. The V gene's germline CDR1 is MGHRA and CDR2 YSYEKL. The CDR3 is 16 residues long. Trimming at V came to 4 bases and at J to 2 bases, leaving 3 bases not matched to a gene.

The CDR3 protein is CASSLGSYSGSLNEQFF. CDR3 nucleotides: TGTGCCAGCAGCTTAGGGTCGTATAGCGGGAGCCTCAATGAGCAGTTCTTC. The V and J genes are TRBV7-9 and TRBJ2-1, with 9 bases that match TRBD2. V gave up 1 base and J gave up 6 bases; unmatched junction bases: 10. This CDR3 spans 17 amino acids. Germline V CDR1 and CDR2: SEHNR, FQNEAQ (reference sequence).

This clonotype has only a few counts. This chain connects TRBV7-9 to TRBJ1-5, with D tentatively TRBD1 (5 bases). The CDR3 totals 17 residues. V was shortened by 5 bases and J by 2 bases, with 19 bases between the two germline ends. Germline V gives CDR1 SEHNR, CDR2 FQNEAQ (reference sequence). CDR3 DNA: TGTGCCAGCAGCACCGACCCGCCGGGGCTGCGCAATCAGCCCCAGCATTTT. This codes for CASSTDPPGLRNQPQHF.

The gene calls are TRBV7-2 and TRBJ1-2; D is uncertain. Germline assignment: CDR1 SGHTA and CDR2 FQGNSA. Trimming stripped 0 bases from V and 4 bases from J, with 9 bases between. The CDR3 consists of 14 residues. As DNA, the CDR3 is TGTGCCAGCAGCTTAGCTGCGGGAGGCTATGGCTACACCTTC. The encoded protein is CASSLAAGGYGYTF.

This clonotype was recorded a few times. This chain uses TRBV12-3 or TRBV12-4 with TRBJ2-4, with D perhaps TRBD1 or TRBD2 (5 bases each). This CDR3 has 16 amino acids. Trimming took off 5 bases at V and 7 bases at J, with 21 bases between the two ends. The CDR3 nucleotides read TGTGCCAGCAGTCACACCGGGACCAACAAATACAACATTCAGTACTTC. This gives the protein CASSHTGTNKYNIQYF.

V gene TRBV4-1 combines with J gene TRBJ2-5, with D perhaps assigned TRBD1 or TRBD2 (6 bases each). From germline, CDR1 is MGHRA and CDR2 YSYEKL. This CDR3 spans 15 amino acids. Trimming cost V 3 bases and J 2 bases, with 13 bases left between them. The CDR3 here is CASSQEGVGQETQYF. The CDR3 nucleotides read TGCGCCAGCAGCCAGGAGGGGGTCGGGCAAGAGACCCAGTACTTC.

The chain joins TRBV4-1 to TRBJ2-5, with a possible D match to TRBD1 (5 bases). This CDR3 is built from 14 residues. Germline V CDR1 and CDR2: MGHRA, YSYEKL. The germline V and J ends were trimmed by 0 bases and 1 base, with 6 bases remaining between them. Here the CDR3 DNA reads TGCGCCAGCAGCCAAGATCAGGGCCAAGAGACCCAGTACTTC. It yields the protein CASSQDQGQETQYF.

The chain employs TRBV11-3 and TRBJ2-7; weak D call: TRBD2 (6 bases). CDR1 and CDR2 from the germline V gene are SGHNT and YENEEA. The CDR3 has 15 residues. Trimming left V 0 bases short and J 4 bases short, with 13 bases between. CDR3 DNA: TGTGCCAGCAGCTTAGAGGAGGGAGCAGGATACGAGCAGTACTTC. This encodes CASSLEEGAGYEQYF.

The genes are TRBV7-9 and TRBJ1-2; D uncertain. Trimming took 4 bases from V and 1 from J, leaving 10 bases between them. Germline-derived CDR1 and CDR2 are SEHNR and FQNEAQ (reference sequence). The length of the CDR3 is 14 residues. The CDR3 loop is CASSSPGLNYGYTF. For the CDR3, the DNA is TGTGCCAGCAGCTCGCCAGGTCTTAACTATGGCTACACCTTC.

This clonotype was seen a handful of times. The chain links TRBV3-1 to TRBJ2-2; D may be TRBD2 (6 bases). This CDR3 has 16 residues. The ends were cut back, 1 base at V and 7 bases at J, with 16 bases in the middle. Germline V lookup: CDR1 LGHDT, CDR2 YNNKEL (reference sequence). CDR3 protein: CASSQVAGPVNGELFF. As DNA, the CDR3 is TGTGCCAGCAGCCAAGTGGCGGGGCCGGTAAACGGGGAGCTGTTTTTT.

The chain employs TRBV29-1 and TRBJ1-2, with 8 bases fitting TRBD1. This CDR3 is 15 amino acids long. Per germline, CDR1 SQVTM and CDR2 ANQGSEA. The V and J ends lost 1 base and 3 bases, in that order; junction bases with no gene match: 7. The CDR3 nucleotides read TGCAGCGTTGAAGGGACGGACAGGGCTTACTATGGCTACACCTTC. Amino acid sequence: CSVEGTDRAYYGYTF.